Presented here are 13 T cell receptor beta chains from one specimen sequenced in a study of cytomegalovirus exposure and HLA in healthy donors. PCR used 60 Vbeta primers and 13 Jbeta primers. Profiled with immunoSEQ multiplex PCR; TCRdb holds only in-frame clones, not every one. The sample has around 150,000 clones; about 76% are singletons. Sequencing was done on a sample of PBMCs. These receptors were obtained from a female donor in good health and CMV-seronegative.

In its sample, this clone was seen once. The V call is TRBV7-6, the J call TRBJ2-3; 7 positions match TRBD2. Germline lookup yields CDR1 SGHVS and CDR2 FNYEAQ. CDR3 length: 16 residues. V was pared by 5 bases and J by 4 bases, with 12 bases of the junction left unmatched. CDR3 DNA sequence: TGTGCCAGCAGCCCCTCCGGGTTGCGGGGGTCAGATACGCAGTATTTT. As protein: CASSPSGLRGSDTQYF.

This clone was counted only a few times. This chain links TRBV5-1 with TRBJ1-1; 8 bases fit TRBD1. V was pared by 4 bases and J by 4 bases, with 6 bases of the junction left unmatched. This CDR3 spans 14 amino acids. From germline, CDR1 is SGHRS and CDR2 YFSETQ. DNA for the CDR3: TGCGCCAGCAGCCCGGATACAGGGGGCACTGAAGCTTTCTTT. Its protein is CASSPDTGGTEAFF.

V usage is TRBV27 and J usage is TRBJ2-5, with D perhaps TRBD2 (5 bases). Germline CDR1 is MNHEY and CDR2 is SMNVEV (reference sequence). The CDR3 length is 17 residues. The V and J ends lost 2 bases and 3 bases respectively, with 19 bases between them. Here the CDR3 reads CASSLGSLAGRKETQYF. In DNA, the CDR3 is TGTGCCAGCAGTTTAGGGTCCCTGGCGGGCAGAAAAGAGACCCAGTACTTC.

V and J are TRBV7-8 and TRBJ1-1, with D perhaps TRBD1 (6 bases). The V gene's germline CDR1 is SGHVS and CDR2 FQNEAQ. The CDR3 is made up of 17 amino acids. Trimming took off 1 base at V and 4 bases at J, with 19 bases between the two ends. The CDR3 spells CASSLDPPRTVRTEAFF. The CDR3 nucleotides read TGTGCCAGCAGCTTAGACCCCCCTCGGACAGTACGCACTGAAGCTTTCTTT.

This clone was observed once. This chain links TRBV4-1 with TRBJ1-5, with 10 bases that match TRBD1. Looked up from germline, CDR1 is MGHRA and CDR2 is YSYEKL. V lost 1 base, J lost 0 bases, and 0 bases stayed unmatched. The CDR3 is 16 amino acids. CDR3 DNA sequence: TGCGCCAGCAGCCAAGGACAGGGGGCTAGCAATCAGCCCCAGCATTTT. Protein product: CASSQGQGASNQPQHF.

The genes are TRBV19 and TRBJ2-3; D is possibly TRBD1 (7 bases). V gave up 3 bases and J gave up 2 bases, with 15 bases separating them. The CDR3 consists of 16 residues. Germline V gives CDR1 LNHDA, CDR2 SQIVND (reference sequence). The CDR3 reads CASSMSGGGFTDTQYF. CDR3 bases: TGTGCCAGTAGTATGTCTGGAGGGGGCTTCACAGATACGCAGTATTTT.

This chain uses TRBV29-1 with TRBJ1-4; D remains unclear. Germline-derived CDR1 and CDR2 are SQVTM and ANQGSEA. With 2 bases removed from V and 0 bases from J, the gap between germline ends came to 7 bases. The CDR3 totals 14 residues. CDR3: CSVEQVATNEKLFF. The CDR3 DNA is TGCAGCGTTGAACAGGTTGCAACTAATGAAAAACTGTTTTTT. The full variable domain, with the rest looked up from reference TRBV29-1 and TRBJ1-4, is SAVISQKPSRDICQRGTSLTIQCQVDSQVTMMFWYRQQPGQSLTLIATANQGSEATYESGFVIDKFPISRPNLTFSTLTVSNMSPEDSSIYLCSVEQVATNEKLFFGSGTQLSVL.

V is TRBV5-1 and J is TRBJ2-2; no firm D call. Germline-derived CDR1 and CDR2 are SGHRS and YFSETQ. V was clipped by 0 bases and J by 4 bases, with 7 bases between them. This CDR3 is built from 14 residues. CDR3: CASSLEAVTGELFF. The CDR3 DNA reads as TGCGCCAGCAGCTTGGAGGCGGTCACCGGGGAGCTGTTTTTT. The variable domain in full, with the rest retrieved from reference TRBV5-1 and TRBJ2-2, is KAGVTQTPRYLIKTRGQQVTLSCSPISGHRSVSWYQQTPGQGLQFLFEYFSETQRNKGNFPGRFSGRQFSNSRSEMNVSTLELGDSALYLCASSLEAVTGELFFGEGSRLTVL.

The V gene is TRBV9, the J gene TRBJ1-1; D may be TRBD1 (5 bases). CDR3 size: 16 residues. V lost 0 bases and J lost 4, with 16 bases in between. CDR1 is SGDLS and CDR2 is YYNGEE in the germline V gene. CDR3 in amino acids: CASSVDGQGQSTEAFF. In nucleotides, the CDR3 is TGTGCCAGCAGCGTAGACGGTCAGGGCCAGAGCACTGAAGCTTTCTTT.

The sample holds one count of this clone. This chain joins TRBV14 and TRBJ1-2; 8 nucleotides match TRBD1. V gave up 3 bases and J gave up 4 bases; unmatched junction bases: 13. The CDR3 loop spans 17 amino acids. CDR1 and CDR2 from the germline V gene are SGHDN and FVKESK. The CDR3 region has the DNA TGTGCCAGCAGCCAGGAGGACAGGGTTAATTACGGCTATGGCTACACCTTC. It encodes CASSQEDRVNYGYGYTF. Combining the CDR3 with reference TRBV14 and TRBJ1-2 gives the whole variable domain EAGVTQFPSHSVIEKGQTVTLRCDPISGHDNLYWYRRVMGKEIKFLLHFVKESKQDESGMPNNRFLAERTGGTYSTLKVQPAELEDSGVYFCASSQEDRVNYGYGYTFGSGTRLTVV.

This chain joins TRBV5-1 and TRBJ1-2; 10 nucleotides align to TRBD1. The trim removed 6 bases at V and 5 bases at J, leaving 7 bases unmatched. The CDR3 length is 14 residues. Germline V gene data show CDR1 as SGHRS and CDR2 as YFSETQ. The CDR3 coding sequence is TGCGCCAGCACCTCGACAGGGGGCACGTATGGCTACACCTTC. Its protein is CASTSTGGTYGYTF. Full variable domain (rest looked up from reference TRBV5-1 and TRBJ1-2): KAGVTQTPRYLIKTRGQQVTLSCSPISGHRSVSWYQQTPGQGLQFLFEYFSETQRNKGNFPGRFSGRQFSNSRSEMNVSTLELGDSALYLCASTSTGGTYGYTFGSGTRLTVV.

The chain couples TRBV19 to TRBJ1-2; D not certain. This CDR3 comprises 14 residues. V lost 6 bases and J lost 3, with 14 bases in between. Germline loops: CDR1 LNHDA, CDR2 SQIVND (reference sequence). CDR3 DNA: TGTGCCAGTAGCAACCTCCTCGAGGACTATGGCTACACCTTC. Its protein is CASSNLLEDYGYTF.

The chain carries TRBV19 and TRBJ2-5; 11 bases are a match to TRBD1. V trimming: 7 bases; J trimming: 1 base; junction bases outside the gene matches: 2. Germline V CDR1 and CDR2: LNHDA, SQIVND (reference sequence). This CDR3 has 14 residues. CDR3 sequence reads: CASTGTGGQETQYF. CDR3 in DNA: TGTGCCAGTACCGGGACAGGGGGCCAAGAGACCCAGTACTTC.